These T cell receptor beta chains were read from a single sample in a study of blood T cell repertoires in COVID-19. Sequencing used immunoSEQ multiplex PCR; TCRdb keeps in-frame clones, though not all of them. Here the sample spans 200,000 or so clones, roughly nine tenths being singletons. Sequenced sample: peripheral blood. Receptors originate from a man aged 65-85 years with active or convalescent COVID-19. CDR3s include the opening cysteine and the closing phenylalanine or tryptophan. The order of the fields is CDR3 DNA, CDR3 protein, clone size, V gene, J gene, D gene. D genes are given only for firm matches. Some rows have no size entry. The others give once, few or many, or a class for an expanded clone.

CDR3nt: TGTGCCAGAAGCTTAGCGGGAAGGGACTCATCAGGACTAAATACAACCCGAACTTACGAGCAGTACTTC; CDR3aa: CARSLAGRDSSGLNTTRTYEQYF; abundance: NA; v_gene: TRBV7-5; j_gene: TRBJ2-7; d_gene: NA
CDR3nt: TGTGCCAGCAGTTTAGAGGAGGGACCCGGTGGCTACACCTTC; CDR3aa: CASSLEEGPGGYTF; abundance: NA; v_gene: TRBV28; j_gene: TRBJ1-2; d_gene: NA
CDR3nt: TGTGCCACCAGTGACAATGGGGACTGGACCTGGGAGCAGTTCTTC; CDR3aa: CATSDNGDWTWEQFF; abundance: NA; v_gene: TRBV24-1; j_gene: TRBJ2-1; d_gene: NA
CDR3nt: TGTGCCACAGGACTAGCGGGGAACGAGCAGTACTTC; CDR3aa: CATGLAGNEQYF; abundance: NA; v_gene: TRBV10-3; j_gene: TRBJ2-7; d_gene: TRBD2
CDR3nt: TGTGCCTGGAGTGTAAGGGGGGGGATCTACGAGCAGTACTTC; CDR3aa: CAWSVRGGIYEQYF; abundance: NA; v_gene: TRBV30; j_gene: TRBJ2-7; d_gene: NA
CDR3nt: TGTGCCAGCTCGGGACACCCCAATCAGCCCCAGCATTTT; CDR3aa: CASSGHPNQPQHF; abundance: few; v_gene: TRBV5-4; j_gene: TRBJ1-5; d_gene: NA
CDR3nt: TGCGCCAGCAGCCAAGATTTCGTGCCCCGAGTTTCACCCCTCCACTTT; CDR3aa: CASSQDFVPRVSPLHF; abundance: once; v_gene: TRBV4-1; j_gene: TRBJ1-6; d_gene: NA
CDR3nt: TGTGCCAGCAGTGGGTTGACAGGGGCTGCTGGAAACACCATATATTTT; CDR3aa: CASSGLTGAAGNTIYF; abundance: NA; v_gene: TRBV25-1; j_gene: TRBJ1-3; d_gene: TRBD1
CDR3nt: TGTGCCATCGGGATTAGCGGGAGCACAGATACGCAGTATTTT; CDR3aa: CAIGISGSTDTQYF; abundance: NA; v_gene: TRBV10-3; j_gene: TRBJ2-3; d_gene: TRBD2
CDR3nt: TGTGCCAGCAGTGCCGGGACAGGGGGATATGGCTACACCTTC; CDR3aa: CASSAGTGGYGYTF; abundance: NA; v_gene: TRBV6-2/TRBV6-3; j_gene: TRBJ1-2; d_gene: TRBD1
CDR3nt: TGTGCCAGCAGCACGTCAGTTCCGGGACTAGCGGGGGACCGCGAGGAGCTGTTTTTT; CDR3aa: CASSTSVPGLAGDREELFF; abundance: once; v_gene: TRBV7-9; j_gene: TRBJ2-2; d_gene: TRBD2
CDR3nt: TGTGCCAGCCGCTACCGCCGGGGGACAGGGAGGGACTATGGCTACACCTTC; CDR3aa: CASRYRRGTGRDYGYTF; abundance: NA; v_gene: TRBV5-6; j_gene: TRBJ1-2; d_gene: TRBD1
CDR3nt: TGTGCCAGCAGTGGCAGGGTAGACATTCAGTACTTC; CDR3aa: CASSGRVDIQYF; abundance: NA; v_gene: TRBV6-2/TRBV6-3; j_gene: TRBJ2-4; d_gene: NA
CDR3nt: TGTGCCAGCAGTTACCGCGGACTAGCGGGACCGAATGAGCAGTTCTTC; CDR3aa: CASSYRGLAGPNEQFF; abundance: NA; v_gene: TRBV6-2/TRBV6-3; j_gene: TRBJ2-1; d_gene: TRBD2